These 4 T cell receptor beta chains came from one sample sequenced in a study of T cell changes during pregnancy in multiple sclerosis. Sequenced by immunoSEQ multiplex PCR; TCRdb stores in-frame clones only, minus some. The sample lists roughly 54,000 clones, about 92% occurring once. The source material was CD4+ T cells from peripheral blood mononuclear cells, sampled after pregnancy. The receptors shown here come from a female donor with multiple sclerosis, enrolled in a pregnancy study.

This chain links TRBV9 with TRBJ2-7; 8 positions match TRBD2. The V segment lost 0 bases and the J segment 3 bases; nucleotides outside the gene matches: 8. The germline gives CDR1 SGDLS, CDR2 YYNGEE. The CDR3 consists of 16 residues. CDR3 nucleotide sequence: TGTGCCAGCAGCGTAGGTTTAACGAGCGGGGGCTACGAGCAGTACTTC. Residues: CASSVGLTSGGYEQYF.

The rearrangement joins TRBV10-2 to TRBJ1-2, with TRBD1 matching over 7 bases. The CDR3 is 18 residues long. Germline V gene data show CDR1 as WSHSY and CDR2 as SAAADI. J lost 4 bases, V lost 1 base, and 15 bases had no gene match. The CDR3 region has the DNA TGCGCCAGCAGTGAGTTTACCCCAAACAGGGGAAAGCGCTATGGCTACACCTTC. The encoded protein is CASSEFTPNRGKRYGYTF.

This chain connects TRBV7-8 to TRBJ1-5; 7 bases agree with TRBD1. CDR1 is SGHVS and CDR2 is FQNEAQ in the germline V gene. The J segment lost 1 base and the V segment lost 5 bases, leaving 5 bases of the junction unmatched. CDR3 size: 15 residues. The DNA for the CDR3 is TGTGCCAGCAGCGGGCCGGGACAGAGCAATCAGCCCCAGCATTTT. Its translation is CASSGPGQSNQPQHF.

The chain recombines TRBV7-6 with TRBJ2-3; D is undetermined. CDR1 and CDR2 from the germline V gene are SGHVS and FNYEAQ. This CDR3 comprises 15 residues. Trimming removed 1 base at V and 6 bases at J, with 14 bases between. The CDR3 sequence: CASSLVGDWSDTQYF. The CDR3 nucleotides are TGTGCCAGCAGCTTAGTAGGCGACTGGTCCGATACGCAGTATTTT. Drawing the rest from reference TRBV7-6 and TRBJ2-3, the complete variable domain is GAGVSQSPRYKVTKRGQDVALRCDPISGHVSLYWYRQALGQGPEFLTYFNYEAQQDKSGLPNDRFSAERPEGSISTLTIQRTEQRDSAMYRCASSLVGDWSDTQYFGPGTRLTVL.